This TCR beta chain is from a study of blood T cell repertoires in COVID-19. Study background: Acute and convalescent COVID-19 specimens originated in the United States, Italy and Spain. The cDNA or gDNA used as material had been derived from T cells, B-cell-depleted T cells, or PBMCs.

The data were produced by immunoSEQ multiplex PCR, yet TCRdb's version contains in-frame clones alone and is incomplete. This table holds roughly 190,000 clones, around 89% found once. The CDR3 runs 16 residues. V was pared by 4 bases and J by 8 bases, with 12 bases of the junction left unmatched. Germline CDR1 LGHDT, CDR2 YNNKEL (reference sequence). Sequencing was done on a sample of peripheral blood. The receptor's source is a human donor in a cohort sampled during active COVID-19. V and J are TRBV3-1 (or the pseudogene TRBV3-2) and TRBJ1-2; 11 bases line up with TRBD1. CDR3: CASSRGQGERHLGYTF. The CDR3 DNA follows: TGTGCCAGCAGCCGGGGACAGGGGGAAAGGCATTTGGGCTACACCTTC.